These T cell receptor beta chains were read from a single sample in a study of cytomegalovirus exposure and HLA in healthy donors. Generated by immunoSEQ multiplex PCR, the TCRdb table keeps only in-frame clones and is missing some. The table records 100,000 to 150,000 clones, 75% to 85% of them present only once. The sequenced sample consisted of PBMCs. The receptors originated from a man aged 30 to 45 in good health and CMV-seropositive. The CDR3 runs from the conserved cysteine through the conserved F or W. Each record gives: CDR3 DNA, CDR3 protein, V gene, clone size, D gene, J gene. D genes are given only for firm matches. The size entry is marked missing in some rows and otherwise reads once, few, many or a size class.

CDR3 DNA: TGTGCCAGTAGAGGGGGATCTGGGACCATTGAAGCTTTCTTT; CDR3 protein: CASRGGSGTIEAFF; V gene: TRBV19; clone size: -; D gene: -; J gene: TRBJ1-1
CDR3 DNA: TGTGCCAGCAGGGGGAGGGATGGTGGAAACACCATATATTTT; CDR3 protein: CASRGRDGGNTIYF; V gene: TRBV6-5; clone size: -; D gene: -; J gene: TRBJ1-3
CDR3 DNA: TGTGCCAGCAGTGAAGCAAGCGGCAGGGGGGAGACCCAGTACTTC; CDR3 protein: CASSEASGRGETQYF; V gene: TRBV6-1; clone size: -; D gene: TRBD1; J gene: TRBJ2-5
CDR3 DNA: TGTGCCTGGATAAAGGGAGCCCACACTGAAGCTTTCTTT; CDR3 protein: CAWIKGAHTEAFF; V gene: TRBV30; clone size: -; D gene: -; J gene: TRBJ1-1
CDR3 DNA: TGTGCCAGCACCGGGACAGGGAATCAGCCCCAGCATTTT; CDR3 protein: CASTGTGNQPQHF; V gene: TRBV2; clone size: few; D gene: TRBD1; J gene: TRBJ1-5
CDR3 DNA: TGTGCCAGCAGTACCGGGGAGGGAGAGACCCAGTACTTC; CDR3 protein: CASSTGEGETQYF; V gene: TRBV9; clone size: -; D gene: TRBD2; J gene: TRBJ2-5
CDR3 DNA: TGTGCCAGCAGCTTGGACAGTCAAGAGACCCAGTACTTC; CDR3 protein: CASSLDSQETQYF; V gene: TRBV11-3; clone size: -; D gene: -; J gene: TRBJ2-5
CDR3 DNA: TGTGCTAGTGATAAGCCCCAGCGGGGGTATTACAATGAGCAGTTCTTC; CDR3 protein: CASDKPQRGYYNEQFF; V gene: TRBV12-5; clone size: -; D gene: TRBD2; J gene: TRBJ2-1
CDR3 DNA: TGCGCCAGCAGCTTGCACAGGGGGGGATACGAGCAGTACTTC; CDR3 protein: CASSLHRGGYEQYF; V gene: TRBV5-1; clone size: -; D gene: -; J gene: TRBJ2-7
CDR3 DNA: TGTGCCAGTAGTATAGAACAGGGGTGGGAGACCCAGTACTTC; CDR3 protein: CASSIEQGWETQYF; V gene: TRBV19; clone size: -; D gene: TRBD1; J gene: TRBJ2-5
CDR3 DNA: TGTGCCAGTCGCTATAGGAAAGGGGACACTGCCTACGAGCAGTACTTC; CDR3 protein: CASRYRKGDTAYEQYF; V gene: TRBV19; clone size: -; D gene: -; J gene: TRBJ2-7
CDR3 DNA: TGCGCCAGCAGCCAAGTAGGGACAGGGGCTAGTAGGAACTATGGCTACACCTTC; CDR3 protein: CASSQVGTGASRNYGYTF; V gene: TRBV4-1; clone size: -; D gene: TRBD1; J gene: TRBJ1-2
CDR3 DNA: TGCGCCAGCAGCTTCCGCGGACAGGGGGTTTTCGGCGAGCAGTACTTC; CDR3 protein: CASSFRGQGVFGEQYF; V gene: TRBV5-1; clone size: -; D gene: TRBD1; J gene: TRBJ2-7
CDR3 DNA: TGTGCCAGCATATGGGACAGCGAGGGGTACGAGCAGTACTTC; CDR3 protein: CASIWDSEGYEQYF; V gene: TRBV2; clone size: -; D gene: TRBD1; J gene: TRBJ2-7
CDR3 DNA: TGCAGCGTTGAAGATCGGGTCACCGGGGAGCTGTTTTTT; CDR3 protein: CSVEDRVTGELFF; V gene: TRBV29-1; clone size: -; D gene: -; J gene: TRBJ2-2
CDR3 DNA: TGTGCCAGCACTCCCGGGACAGGGGTTTCCTACGAGCAGTACTTC; CDR3 protein: CASTPGTGVSYEQYF; V gene: TRBV9; clone size: -; D gene: TRBD1; J gene: TRBJ2-7
CDR3 DNA: TGTGCCATCTCGGGACACCCCCCGGCCGAAAAACTGTTTTTT; CDR3 protein: CAISGHPPAEKLFF; V gene: TRBV10-3; clone size: -; D gene: -; J gene: TRBJ1-4
CDR3 DNA: TGTGCCAGCAGCCTAGACCGACAGGGGGCGGGAGGCTACACCTTC; CDR3 protein: CASSLDRQGAGGYTF; V gene: TRBV7-3; clone size: -; D gene: TRBD1; J gene: TRBJ1-2
CDR3 DNA: TGTGCCAGCAGCTTGAGACTAGCGGGGGTACAAGAGACCCAGTACTTC; CDR3 protein: CASSLRLAGVQETQYF; V gene: TRBV7-2; clone size: -; D gene: TRBD2; J gene: TRBJ2-5
CDR3 DNA: TGTGCCAGCAGTGAATATACCGGGACAGCCTCTGGAAACACCATATATTTT; CDR3 protein: CASSEYTGTASGNTIYF; V gene: TRBV25-1; clone size: -; D gene: TRBD1; J gene: TRBJ1-3
CDR3 DNA: TGTGCCAGCAGTGAAGATGGTGCGGGGGGGCCGGGAGAGACCCAGTACTTC; CDR3 protein: CASSEDGAGGPGETQYF; V gene: TRBV6-1; clone size: -; D gene: TRBD2; J gene: TRBJ2-5
CDR3 DNA: TGTGCCAGCAGCTTAGAGCTGACTAGCGGGGGGGAGACCCAGTACTTC; CDR3 protein: CASSLELTSGGETQYF; V gene: TRBV7-6; clone size: -; D gene: TRBD2; J gene: TRBJ2-5
CDR3 DNA: TGTGCCAGCAGCCCTGCGGGGGGGCCGCGGGGGGAGCAGTTCTTC; CDR3 protein: CASSPAGGPRGEQFF; V gene: TRBV9; clone size: -; D gene: TRBD2; J gene: TRBJ2-1
CDR3 DNA: TGTGCTAGTGCCCTTGGGGCGGCTTCGGAGGAGACCCAGTACTTC; CDR3 protein: CASALGAASEETQYF; V gene: TRBV12-5; clone size: -; D gene: -; J gene: TRBJ2-5
CDR3 DNA: TGCGCCAGCAGGCAGGGGGGTGAGCAGTTCTTC; CDR3 protein: CASRQGGEQFF; V gene: TRBV4-1; clone size: -; D gene: -; J gene: TRBJ2-1
CDR3 DNA: TGCGCCAGCAGCTTGGATCGCGGGGTTGGGACAGATACGCAGTATTTT; CDR3 protein: CASSLDRGVGTDTQYF; V gene: TRBV5-1; clone size: -; D gene: -; J gene: TRBJ2-3
CDR3 DNA: TGTGCCTGGAGTTCATTCGTACAGGGTAGTGATGACACTGAAGCTTTCTTT; CDR3 protein: CAWSSFVQGSDDTEAFF; V gene: TRBV30; clone size: -; D gene: -; J gene: TRBJ1-1
CDR3 DNA: TGCAGTGCTACCTTAGACTATGGCTACACCTTC; CDR3 protein: CSATLDYGYTF; V gene: TRBV20-1; clone size: -; D gene: -; J gene: TRBJ1-2
CDR3 DNA: TGTGCCAGTAGATACGGTAGCAATCAGCCCCAGCATTTT; CDR3 protein: CASRYGSNQPQHF; V gene: TRBV19; clone size: -; D gene: -; J gene: TRBJ1-5
CDR3 DNA: TGTGCCAGCAGCGGCGGGCCGTTCTATGGCTACACCTTC; CDR3 protein: CASSGGPFYGYTF; V gene: TRBV6-5; clone size: once; D gene: -; J gene: TRBJ1-2
CDR3 DNA: TGTGCCAGTAGTATAAGTTATGGTAGGACAGCAACTAACTATGGCTACACCTTC; CDR3 protein: CASSISYGRTATNYGYTF; V gene: TRBV19; clone size: -; D gene: -; J gene: TRBJ1-2
CDR3 DNA: TGTGCCAGCAGTTACGGACAGGGAGGTTCCTATGGCTACACCTTC; CDR3 protein: CASSYGQGGSYGYTF; V gene: TRBV6-5; clone size: -; D gene: TRBD1; J gene: TRBJ1-2
CDR3 DNA: TGCAGTGCTAGTAGAGCAGATACGCAGTATTTT; CDR3 protein: CSASRADTQYF; V gene: TRBV20-1; clone size: -; D gene: -; J gene: TRBJ2-3
CDR3 DNA: TGTGCCAGCAGACAGGGGTCGGGCAATCAGCCCCAGCATTTT; CDR3 protein: CASRQGSGNQPQHF; V gene: TRBV6-6; clone size: -; D gene: TRBD1; J gene: TRBJ1-5
CDR3 DNA: TGTGCCAGCAGTTTTAGCGGGCACAATGAGCAGTTCTTC; CDR3 protein: CASSFSGHNEQFF; V gene: TRBV2; clone size: -; D gene: TRBD2; J gene: TRBJ2-1
CDR3 DNA: TGTGCCAGCAGTGAACTAGCGGGGGAACGCACAGATACGCAGTATTTT; CDR3 protein: CASSELAGERTDTQYF; V gene: TRBV6-1; clone size: -; D gene: TRBD2; J gene: TRBJ2-3
CDR3 DNA: TGTGCCAGCAACTCAGGGGGGTCAAACACTGAAGCTTTCTTT; CDR3 protein: CASNSGGSNTEAFF; V gene: TRBV28; clone size: -; D gene: TRBD1; J gene: TRBJ1-1